These 3 T cell receptor beta chains came from one sample sequenced in a study of blood T cells in healthy people across ages. It was with a sample-barcoded 5' primer and a J-beta primer mix that a second PCR of about 6 to 12 cycles was run. MiXCR was run by TCRdb on the 5' RACE reads, yielding one entry per CDR3 protein. The profile shows 1,500,000 or so distinct CDR3 sequences, about 45% of them singletons. The sequenced material came from blood. The origin of the receptors is a woman aged 18-29 years in good health.

This clonotype showed up just a few times. The CDR3 bases are TGTGCCAGCAGTCAAGGGACAGGCGTAAACACCGGGGAGCTGTTTTTT. Translating it yields CASSQGTGVNTGELFF. This rearrangement joins TRBV12-3 or TRBV12-4 to TRBJ2-2, with TRBD1 identical over 8 bases. V was clipped by 5 bases and J by 2 bases; unmatched bases: 7. The CDR3 extends over 16 amino acids.

The chain couples TRBV5-6 to TRBJ2-3, with a weak D call TRBD2 (6 bases). The CDR3 is 15 amino acids. Trimming shortened V by 4 bases and J by 2 bases, and 14 bases separated the two germline ends. Germline CDR1 reads SGHDT; CDR2 reads YYEEEE. The DNA for the CDR3 is TGTGCCAGCAGCGACGGGGGACCCTACACAGATACGCAGTATTTT. Its protein is CASSDGGPYTDTQYF. Using reference TRBV5-6 and TRBJ2-3 for the parts outside the CDR3, the full variable domain is DAGVTQSPTHLIKTRGQQVTLRCSPKSGHDTVSWYQQALGQGPQFIFQYYEEEERQRGNFPDRFSGHQFPNYSSELNVNALLLGDSALYLCASSDGGPYTDTQYFGPGTRLTVL.

At least ten counts were recorded for this clonotype. V gene TRBV7-2 combines with J gene TRBJ1-2, with D maybe TRBD1 (6 bases). Trimming removed 5 bases from V and 6 bases from J, with 13 bases in between. CDR3 length: 13 residues. CDR1 and CDR2 from the germline V gene are SGHTA and FQGNSA. The CDR3 loop is CASSPRQDNGYTF. The CDR3, as DNA: TGTGCCAGCAGCCCGAGACAGGACAATGGCTACACCTTC.